These T cell receptor beta chains were read from a single sample in a study of shared clonotypes between healthy human individuals. Repertoires were generated with immunoSEQ multiplex PCR, while TCRdb's copy carries only in-frame clones and drops some. The top ten hold around 0.32% of the sample, which has about 380,000 clones, around 96% seen once. The sample was memory CD8+ T cells sorted from blood. These receptors were obtained from a man aged 25-40 years in good health. Both conserved end residues are part of each CDR3. Fields, in order: D gene, V gene, J gene, CDR3 protein. A D gene is named only where the DNA matches it firmly.

d_call: TRBD2; v_call: TRBV11-2; j_call: TRBJ2-1; cdr3_aa: CASSPGLARYNEQFF
d_call: NA; v_call: TRBV19; j_call: TRBJ2-7; cdr3_aa: CASSHPGTYEQYF
d_call: NA; v_call: TRBV7-2; j_call: TRBJ1-2; cdr3_aa: CASSLGTGNYGYTF
d_call: NA; v_call: TRBV19; j_call: TRBJ2-3; cdr3_aa: CASSITQAADTQYF
d_call: TRBD1; v_call: TRBV14; j_call: TRBJ1-4; cdr3_aa: CASSQDFAGTGDEKLFF
d_call: NA; v_call: TRBV6-1; j_call: TRBJ2-7; cdr3_aa: CASRQGSYEQYF
d_call: NA; v_call: TRBV25-1; j_call: TRBJ2-5; cdr3_aa: CASSDRPSMEETQYF
d_call: NA; v_call: TRBV2; j_call: TRBJ2-1; cdr3_aa: CASRGDMYNEQFF
d_call: NA; v_call: TRBV5-1; j_call: TRBJ1-5; cdr3_aa: CASSLGGPQHF
d_call: TRBD2; v_call: TRBV19; j_call: TRBJ2-2; cdr3_aa: CASSKLAGTFTGELFF
d_call: TRBD1; v_call: TRBV28; j_call: TRBJ2-7; cdr3_aa: CASSLAYRGISYEQYF
d_call: NA; v_call: TRBV28; j_call: TRBJ1-5; cdr3_aa: CASSYGGWGALNQPQHF
d_call: NA; v_call: TRBV27; j_call: TRBJ2-5; cdr3_aa: CASSPVGRETQYF
d_call: NA; v_call: TRBV19; j_call: TRBJ1-5; cdr3_aa: CASSIGRLAGTSNQPQHF
d_call: NA; v_call: TRBV21-1; j_call: TRBJ2-7; cdr3_aa: CASPCPSYEQYF
d_call: TRBD2; v_call: TRBV6-5; j_call: TRBJ2-5; cdr3_aa: CASSFLAGQETQYF
d_call: TRBD2; v_call: TRBV2; j_call: TRBJ2-3; cdr3_aa: CASSKRTSGSLADTQYF
d_call: NA; v_call: TRBV7-9; j_call: TRBJ2-7; cdr3_aa: CASSLAGWSYDQYF
d_call: NA; v_call: TRBV5-6; j_call: TRBJ2-2; cdr3_aa: CASSSYTGELFF
d_call: NA; v_call: TRBV2; j_call: TRBJ1-1; cdr3_aa: CATPRVNTEAFF
d_call: TRBD2; v_call: TRBV13; j_call: TRBJ2-7; cdr3_aa: CASSSFAGLAGGPGREQYF
d_call: NA; v_call: TRBV10-3; j_call: TRBJ2-3; cdr3_aa: CAIRTFTDTQYF
d_call: NA; v_call: TRBV28; j_call: TRBJ2-7; cdr3_aa: CASSLFTVGGHYEQYF